These 28 T cell receptor beta chains originate from one sample sequenced in a study of T cell responses to AZD1222 COVID-19 vaccine. The table came from immunoSEQ multiplex PCR; TCRdb's copy has only in-frame clones and leaves some out. The repertoire holds 88,000 or so clones, with roughly nine tenths as singletons. Sequenced here: peripheral blood, sampled 28 days after the second AZD1222 dose. Receptors originate from an adult who received the AZD1222 COVID-19 vaccine.

The chain combines TRBV7-9 with TRBJ2-1, with 13 bases lining up with TRBD2. Per germline, CDR1 SEHNR and CDR2 FQNEAQ (reference sequence). The CDR3 length is 15 residues. Unmatched junction bases numbered 3, after V lost 5 bases and J lost 5 bases. The CDR3 reads CASSPGTSGNNEQFF. CDR3 bases: TGTGCCAGCAGCCCTGGGACTAGCGGGAACAATGAGCAGTTCTTC.

V gene TRBV6-5 combines with J gene TRBJ1-6; possibly TRBD1 for D (5 bases). The V end was cut by 9 bases, the J end by 0 bases, with 9 bases between. CDR1 and CDR2 from the germline V gene are MNHEY and SVGAGI. CDR3 length: 14 amino acids. The CDR3 nucleotides are TGTGCCAGTGAAGACAGCTCCTATAATTCACCCCTCCACTTT. It yields the protein CASEDSSYNSPLHF.

V usage is TRBV10-3 and J usage is TRBJ2-3; 8 bases match TRBD2. This CDR3 comprises 15 residues. With 4 bases clipped from V and 0 bases from J, the junction kept 3 bases outside the gene matches. The V gene's germline CDR1 is ENHRY and CDR2 SYGVKD. CDR3 sequence: CAISAGGGSTDTQYF. In DNA, the CDR3 is TGTGCCATCAGTGCGGGCGGGGGGAGCACAGATACGCAGTATTTT.

The V call is TRBV11-2, the J call TRBJ1-6, with TRBD1 identical over 10 bases. CDR3 length: 15 residues. Germline trimming cut 8 bases from V and 9 bases from J; bases unmatched to any gene: 10. Germline V CDR1 and CDR2: SGHAT, FQNNGV. CDR3 in amino acids: CASADAGQGISPLHF. The CDR3 DNA reads as TGTGCCAGCGCCGATGCGGGACAGGGGATTTCACCCCTCCACTTT.

The chain's CDR3 is CASSAARRANTGELFF. CDR3 DNA: TGTGCCAGCAGTGCCGCACGGCGGGCGAACACCGGGGAGCTGTTTTTT. The chain links TRBV6-1 to TRBJ2-2; weak D call: TRBD2 (5 bases). The CDR3 spans 16 residues. V was cut by 4 bases and J by 0 bases, with 12 bases left in between. Per the germline V gene, CDR1 is MNHNS and CDR2 is SASEGT.

The sample holds a few counts of this clone. The chain is built from TRBV27 and TRBJ1-5, with D perhaps TRBD1 (5 bases). Trimming pared 2 bases from V and 5 bases from J, leaving 7 bases between. Germline CDR1 reads MNHEY; CDR2 reads SMNVEV (reference sequence). The CDR3 is 13 residues long. CDR3 region: CASSLTGDQPQHF. CDR3 bases: TGTGCCAGCAGTTTAACGGGGGATCAGCCCCAGCATTTT.

The chain's CDR3 is CASTTGGRTDTQYF. The CDR3 DNA is TGTGCCAGCACAACAGGGGGCCGGACAGATACGCAGTATTTT. The chain carries TRBV5-4 and TRBJ2-3; 9 positions match TRBD1. The V and J ends lost 6 bases and 3 bases, in that order; junction bases with no gene match: 5. This CDR3 region has 14 residues. Germline CDR1 is SGHNT and CDR2 is YYREEE (reference sequence).

The V call is TRBV27, the J call TRBJ2-7, with 8 positions matching TRBD1. The ends lost 5 bases at V and 1 base at J; junction bases unmatched: 7. The germline CDR1 and CDR2 sequences are MNHEY and SMNVEV (reference sequence). This CDR3 region has 15 residues. Written as DNA, the CDR3 is TGTGCCAGCAGTCCACAGGGACAGGTGTCCTACGAGCAGTACTTC. Amino acid sequence: CASSPQGQVSYEQYF.

CDR3 coding DNA: TGTGCCACCTCAGGGAGGGAAGGGGGCGAAAAACTGTTTTTT. This translates into CATSGREGGEKLFF. The V and J genes are TRBV2 and TRBJ1-4, with 7 positions matching TRBD1. The CDR3 length is 14 residues. Unmatched junction bases numbered 13, after V lost 10 bases and J lost 8 bases. Per germline, CDR1 SNHLY and CDR2 FYNNEI.

The chain couples TRBV12-3 or TRBV12-4 to TRBJ1-1, with D hard to call. CDR3 size: 13 residues. Trimming pared 6 bases from V and 1 base from J, leaving 9 bases between. For the CDR3, the DNA is TGTGCCAGCAGCCGGGCGGGGAACACTGAAGCTTTCTTT. As protein: CASSRAGNTEAFF.

The count of this clone is one. V is TRBV5-1 and J is TRBJ2-3; 12 bases agree with TRBD2. This CDR3 is 16 amino acids long. The V gene end was trimmed by 0 bases and the J gene end by 13 bases; junction bases not matched to a gene: 12. Per germline, CDR1 SGHRS and CDR2 YFSETQ. In nucleotides, the CDR3 is TGCGCCAGCAGCTTGGAAGCTAGCGGGGGGGCCGAGGGAAAGTATTTT. It codes for CASSLEASGGAEGKYF. The whole variable domain, filled in from reference TRBV5-1 and TRBJ2-3, reads KAGVTQTPRYLIKTRGQQVTLSCSPISGHRSVSWYQQTPGQGLQFLFEYFSETQRNKGNFPGRFSGRQFSNSRSEMNVSTLELGDSALYLCASSLEASGGAEGKYFGPGTRLTVL.

The chain has TRBV6-2 or TRBV6-3 and TRBJ2-1; D is ambiguous. V was shortened by 5 bases and J by 8 bases, with 7 bases between the two germline ends. Germline assignment: CDR1 MNHEY and CDR2 SVGEGT. This CDR3 is built from 11 residues. The CDR3 DNA reads TGTGCCAGCAGTCAGGTTGATGAGCAGTTCTTC. Encoded protein: CASSQVDEQFF.

Only one count was recorded for this clone. The rearrangement joins TRBV5-1 to TRBJ1-1; 8 nucleotides match TRBD1. This CDR3 is built from 15 residues. CDR1 is SGHRS, CDR2 YFSETQ, per germline. V shed 4 bases, J shed 4 bases, and the junction held 9 bases outside the gene matches. The CDR3 loop is CASSPSTGEITEAFF. The CDR3 DNA reads TGCGCCAGCAGCCCTTCGACAGGGGAAATCACTGAAGCTTTCTTT.

The V and J genes are TRBV9 and TRBJ1-1; possibly TRBD1 for D (6 bases). Between the trimmed V and J ends, which lost 2 bases and 2 bases, there was a span of 7 bases. Germline CDR1 reads SGDLS; CDR2 reads YYNGEE. There are 13 residues in the CDR3. The CDR3 DNA sequence: TGTGCCAGCAGCGTCAGGGGTAACACTGAAGCTTTCTTT. Its translation is CASSVRGNTEAFF.

The chain links TRBV4-1 to TRBJ1-2, with 8 nucleotides matching TRBD1. V lost 0 bases, J lost 7 bases, and 7 bases stayed unmatched. This CDR3 region has 15 residues. Per the germline V gene, CDR1 is MGHRA and CDR2 is YSYEKL. The CDR3 reads CASSQDPTGESGYTF. The CDR3 coding sequence is TGCGCCAGCAGCCAAGATCCGACAGGGGAGAGTGGCTACACCTTC.

The chain couples TRBV4-1 to TRBJ1-4, with 7 bases matching TRBD1. The V segment lost 0 bases and the J segment 9 bases; nucleotides outside the gene matches: 10. Germline CDR1 MGHRA, CDR2 YSYEKL. The CDR3 spans 16 residues. CDR3 loop: CASSQDLSWDSQKLFF. The DNA of the CDR3 is TGCGCCAGCAGCCAAGATTTGAGCTGGGACAGCCAAAAACTGTTTTTT.

The chain links TRBV7-2 to TRBJ1-2; perhaps TRBD1 as D (5 bases). Germline-derived CDR1 and CDR2 are SGHTA and FQGNSA. The CDR3 is 15 amino acids. V was trimmed by 6 bases and J by 6 bases, leaving 20 bases between them. The CDR3 loop reads CASRNQQGYGNGYTF. CDR3 nucleotide sequence: TGTGCCAGCAGAAACCAGCAGGGTTATGGAAATGGCTACACCTTC. Filled out from reference TRBV7-2 and TRBJ1-2, the complete variable domain reads GAGVSQSPSNKVTEKGKDVELRCDPISGHTALYWYRQSLGQGLEFLIYFQGNSAPDKSGLPSDRFSAERTGGSVSTLTIQRTQQEDSAVYLCASRNQQGYGNGYTFGSGTRLTVV.

The V and J genes are TRBV10-3 and TRBJ1-1; 9 bases line up with TRBD1. After removal of 0 bases from V and 4 bases from J, the junction contained 3 bases not matched to a gene. Germline V gives CDR1 ENHRY, CDR2 SYGVKD. The CDR3 runs 15 residues. The CDR3 nucleotides are TGTGCCATCAGTGAGTCGGACAGGGGAATCACTGAAGCTTTCTTT. This translates into CAISESDRGITEAFF.

This clone was recorded a few times. This chain joins TRBV2 and TRBJ2-7, with 9 bases lining up with TRBD2. Germline assignment: CDR1 SNHLY and CDR2 FYNNEI. V trimming: 4 bases; J trimming: 4 bases; junction bases outside the gene matches: 5. CDR3 length: 14 residues. CDR3 sequence: CASSVVAGVYEQYF. The CDR3 DNA is TGTGCCAGCAGTGTAGTAGCGGGGGTATACGAGCAGTACTTC. Full variable domain (outside the CDR3, taken from reference TRBV2 and TRBJ2-7): EPEVTQTPSHQVTQMGQEVILRCVPISNHLYFYWYRQILGQKVEFLVSFYNNEISEKSEIFDDQFSVERPDGSNFTLKIRSTKLEDSAMYFCASSVVAGVYEQYFGPGTRLTVT.

J is TRBJ1-2 and V is TRBV29-1; 7 nucleotides align to TRBD1. Germline loops: CDR1 SQVTM, CDR2 ANQGSEA. Unmatched junction bases numbered 11, after V lost 3 bases and J lost 4 bases. This CDR3 is built from 15 residues. The CDR3 region is CSVEGRDRDIYGYTF. The CDR3 nucleotides read TGCAGCGTTGAGGGGCGGGACAGAGATATCTATGGCTACACCTTC.

The V and J genes are TRBV5-4 and TRBJ1-1, with D tentatively TRBD1 (5 bases). The CDR3 totals 13 residues. CDR1 SGHNT and CDR2 YYREEE come from the germline V gene (reference sequence). Trimming pared 2 bases from V and 1 base from J, leaving 6 bases between. CDR3 DNA: TGTGCCAGCAGCTTTGGACAGAACACTGAAGCTTTCTTT. Its translation is CASSFGQNTEAFF.

This chain uses TRBV12-3 or TRBV12-4 with TRBJ2-1; D is uncertain. The V end lost 3 bases, the J end lost 7 bases, and 4 bases lay between the germline ends. The CDR3 sequence is 11 residues long. The CDR3 loop reads CASSLSNEQFF. CDR3 bases: TGTGCCAGCAGTTTGTCAAATGAGCAGTTCTTC.

This clone was picked up one time. This chain links TRBV6-1 with TRBJ2-2; perhaps TRBD2 as D (5 bases). This CDR3 contains 16 residues. Germline loops: CDR1 MNHNS, CDR2 SASEGT. V shed 0 bases and J shed 8 bases, with 16 bases lying between them. CDR3 sequence (DNA): TGTGCCAGCAGTGAAGCGCTTCCTCGGCGAGGGGGGGAGCTGTTTTTT. Translated, it gives CASSEALPRRGGELFF.

This rearrangement joins TRBV5-1 to TRBJ2-2, with D hard to call. The CDR3 totals 16 residues. V dropped 1 base and J dropped 3 bases, with 13 bases sitting between them. From germline, CDR1 is SGHRS and CDR2 YFSETQ. In DNA, the CDR3 is TGCGCCAGCAGCTTGTTTTCCGGCTATTACACCGGGGAGCTGTTTTTT. Residues: CASSLFSGYYTGELFF.

CDR3 sequence: CASSLGTYEQYF. CDR3 bases: TGCGCCAGCAGCTTGGGCACCTACGAGCAGTACTTC. The chain employs TRBV5-1 and TRBJ2-7; no reliable D call. V gave up 0 bases and J gave up 2 bases, with 3 bases separating them. From germline, CDR1 is SGHRS and CDR2 YFSETQ. There are 12 residues in the CDR3.

The gene calls are TRBV5-6 and TRBJ1-2; TRBD1 matches 8 bases. The CDR3 extends over 15 amino acids. J was trimmed by 5 bases and V by 0 bases; bases with no gene match: 6. Per germline, CDR1 SGHDT and CDR2 YYEEEE. In DNA, the CDR3 is TGTGCCAGCAGCTTGGCGGGGGACAGGTTTTATGGCTACACCTTC. The encoded protein is CASSLAGDRFYGYTF.

The chain is built from TRBV6-2 or TRBV6-3 and TRBJ2-5; 10 bases line up with TRBD1. The CDR3 is 15 amino acids. V shed 5 bases and J 5 bases; nucleotides not matched to a gene: 8. CDR1 and CDR2 from the germline V gene are MNHEY and SVGEGT. The CDR3 bases are TGTGCCAGCAGTCGTCTAGGACAGGGGGATGAGACCCAGTACTTC. This sequence encodes CASSRLGQGDETQYF.

The J gene is TRBJ2-2, the V gene TRBV14, with D perhaps TRBD1 or TRBD2 (5 bases each). The CDR3 has 16 amino acids. The V gene's germline CDR1 is SGHDN and CDR2 FVKESK. Deletions cut 2 bases from V and 5 bases from J, with 15 bases between. CDR3: CASSQTGAIRTGELFF. The CDR3, as DNA: TGTGCCAGCAGCCAAACCGGGGCCATAAGGACCGGGGAGCTGTTTTTT.